The rows below give T cell receptor beta chains drawn from one sample of a study of tumor and adjacent non-tumor tissue in lung cancer. TCRdb fed the multiplex PCR reads into MiXCR, producing one record per CDR3 protein. The sample consists of 60,000 to 85,000 distinct CDR3 sequences, about 80% of them appearing once. Sequencing was performed on lung tumor tissue. These TCRs come from a man in his sixties with non-small cell lung cancer. The CDR3 runs from the conserved cysteine through the conserved F or W. A D gene is named only where the DNA matches it firmly. Some rows mark clone size as missing; the rest say once, few, many or name a class of expanded clone.

J,size,V,D,DNA,CDR3
TRBJ1-4,once,TRBV29-1,TRBD1,TGCGGCGTTGGTTCAGGGGGCACCGATGAAAAACTGTTTTTT,CGVGSGGTDEKLFF
TRBJ1-2,few,TRBV5-4,-,TGTGCCTTCAGGCACGACCGGTCTAACTATGGCTACACCTTC,CAFRHDRSNYGYTF
TRBJ2-4,-,TRBV6-2/TRBV6-3,TRBD1,TGTGCCAGTAGTGCCTGGGACAGGGGGCGCGTTGCCAAAAACATTCAGTACTTC,CASSAWDRGRVAKNIQYF
TRBJ2-1,few,TRBV20-1,TRBD2,TGCAGTGCTAGAGCTAGAGCGGGAGCCAGCAGTGAGCAGTTCTTC,CSARARAGASSEQFF
TRBJ1-1,-,TRBV11-2,TRBD1,TGTGCCAGCTGCGATACAGGGGTTTTGGCCACTGAAGCTTTCTTT,CASCDTGVLATEAFF
TRBJ2-5,-,TRBV11-1,-,TGTGCCAGCAGCCACCCCATGGGGCTGCAAGAGACCCAGTACTTC,CASSHPMGLQETQYF
TRBJ1-1,-,TRBV18,-,TGTACCAGCTCAATTTGGGGGGGTGTGGACACTGATGCTTTCTTT,CTSSIWGGVDTDAFF
TRBJ1-1,-,TRBV6-5,-,TGTGCCAGCAGTTGGTCGTGGAGAGGAGGCACTGAAGCTTTCTTT,CASSWSWRGGTEAFF
TRBJ2-7,-,TRBV5-5,-,TGTGCCAGTAGCGGCCCAGGGAATGACCTTATGATGCACGAGCAGTACTTC,CASSGPGNDLMMHEQYF
TRBJ2-2,-,TRBV20-1,-,TGCAGTGATAGTGCAGAGAAAAAAGGGGAGATGTTTTTT,CSDSAEKKGEMFF
TRBJ2-5,-,TRBV29-1,-,TGCGGCGTTGACGACAGATCGTACCAAGAGACCCAGTACTTC,CGVDDRSYQETQYF
TRBJ2-1,-,TRBV29-1,TRBD1,TGCAGCGTTCTCCTGGACAGGATCTACAATGAGCAGTTCTTC,CSVLLDRIYNEQFF
TRBJ2-1,-,TRBV29-1,TRBD2,TGCAGCGTTGATTTAGCTAGCGGTGTCTACTATGAGCAGTCCTTC,CSVDLASGVYYEQSF
TRBJ2-7,-,TRBV11-3,-,TGTGCCAGCAGCATAGGAATTGGGACGGGTAACTACGAGCAATACTTC,CASSIGIGTGNYEQYF
TRBJ1-4,-,TRBV28,-,TGTGCCATTAGTTCTACAGGGATAGCAACTAATGAAAAACTGTTTTTT,CAISSTGIATNEKLFF
TRBJ1-1,once,TRBV6-2/TRBV6-3,-,TGTGCCAGCACTTTTTCAAGGAACACTGAATCTTTCTTT,CASTFSRNTESFF
TRBJ1-5,-,TRBV12-3/TRBV12-4,TRBD1,TGTGCCAGCAGCCTGGACAGGGCGGATCAGCCCCAGCATTTT,CASSLDRADQPQHF
TRBJ2-1,-,TRBV29-1,TRBD2,TGCAGGATTGAAGGGCCGACTAGCGATCCGTACAATGAGCAGTTCTTC,CRIEGPTSDPYNEQFF